The 7 T cell receptor beta chains given below trace back to one sample, sequenced in a study of read filtering for tumor transcriptome and immune sequencing. Molecular barcoded adaptors covering alpha/delta and beta/gamma chains were used on approximately 400 ng RNA. TCRdb ran MiXCR on the reads and lists one entry per CDR3 protein. The repertoire has about 14,000 distinct CDR3 sequences, 20% of them found once; the top ten carry around 82%. The sequenced material came from a population of CD138-negative cells sorted from bone marrow. The receptors stem from a donor over 35 with multiple myeloma.

V usage is TRBV5-4 and J usage is TRBJ2-5; weak D call: TRBD1 (5 bases). This CDR3 comprises 15 residues. The germline CDR1 and CDR2 sequences are SGHNT and YYREEE (reference sequence). Trimming took 3 bases from V and 4 from J, leaving 16 bases between them. CDR3 region: CASSSRQLPTETQYF. The CDR3 DNA sequence: TGTGCCAGCAGCTCTAGACAGCTACCTACAGAGACCCAGTACTTC.

To note about this clonotype: A much larger clone differs by one base, so this may be a read error. CDR3 coding DNA: TGTGCCAACAGCTTGAGTAGGGGGCATGGTACTAATGAACAACTGTTTTTT. Its protein product is CANSLSRGHGTNEQLFF. The rearrangement links TRBV7-9 to TRBJ1-4, with 7 nucleotides matching TRBD1. The length of the CDR3 is 17 residues. Germline values: CDR1 SEHNR, CDR2 FQNEAQ (reference sequence).

This clonotype was counted at least ten times. The CDR3 sequence: CASSQGQAQYEQFF. CDR3 nucleotides: TGTGCCAGCAGCCAGGGACAAGCCCAATATGAGCAGTTCTTC. V and J are TRBV7-2 and TRBJ2-1; D possibly corresponds to TRBD1 (6 bases). V dropped 5 bases and J dropped 8 bases, with 16 bases sitting between them. This CDR3 contains 14 residues. CDR1 is SGHTA, CDR2 FQGNSA, per germline.

This clonotype occurred many times. This sequence joins TRBV27 and TRBJ2-1; TRBD2 aligns across 8 bases. The germline gives CDR1 MNHEY, CDR2 SMNVEV (reference sequence). V was pared by 5 bases and J by 5 bases, with 8 bases of the junction left unmatched. CDR3 size: 15 residues. For the CDR3, the DNA is TGTGCCAGCAGTCCCGGGAGGGGTGTTAACAATGAGCAGTTCTTC. This sequence encodes CASSPGRGVNNEQFF.

Points on this clonotype: One junction end does not reproduce the germline sequence, and a read error may be involved. V and J are TRBV29-1 and TRBJ1-1, with TRBD1 matching over 7 bases. The length of the CDR3 is 14 residues. In germline, CDR1 is SQVTM, CDR2 ANQGSEA. The CDR3 loop is CSVEGGQLSTDAFF. CDR3 DNA sequence: TGCAGCGTTGAGGGGGGACAGCTAAGCACTGACGCTTTCTTT.

This clonotype was detected many times. The chain couples TRBV20-1 to TRBJ2-7; D could derive from TRBD1 or TRBD2 (6 bases each). With 6 bases removed from V and 3 bases from J, the gap between germline ends came to 24 bases. The CDR3 is 16 amino acids. CDR1 and CDR2 (germline): DFQATT, SNEGSKA (reference sequence). The CDR3, as DNA: TGCAGTGCCCCCAAGGGGGTGGAGGGCCGGTACTACGAGCAGTACTTC. Translation gives CSAPKGVEGRYYEQYF.

The rearrangement links TRBV29-1 to TRBJ1-2; D gene unclear. Germline V CDR1 and CDR2: SQVTM, ANQGSEA. Trimming shortened V by 5 bases and J by 3 bases, and 7 bases separated the two germline ends. The CDR3 spans 11 residues. The CDR3 DNA reads TGCAGCGTTTACATGGACTATGGCTACACCTTC. Amino acids: CSVYMDYGYTF. The full variable domain, in which reference TRBV29-1 and TRBJ1-2 provide the parts outside the CDR3, is SAVISQKPSRDICQRGTSLTIQCQVDSQVTMMFWYRQQPGQSLTLIATANQGSEATYESGFVIDKFPISRPNLTFSTLTVSNMSPEDSSIYLCSVYMDYGYTFGSGTRLTVV.